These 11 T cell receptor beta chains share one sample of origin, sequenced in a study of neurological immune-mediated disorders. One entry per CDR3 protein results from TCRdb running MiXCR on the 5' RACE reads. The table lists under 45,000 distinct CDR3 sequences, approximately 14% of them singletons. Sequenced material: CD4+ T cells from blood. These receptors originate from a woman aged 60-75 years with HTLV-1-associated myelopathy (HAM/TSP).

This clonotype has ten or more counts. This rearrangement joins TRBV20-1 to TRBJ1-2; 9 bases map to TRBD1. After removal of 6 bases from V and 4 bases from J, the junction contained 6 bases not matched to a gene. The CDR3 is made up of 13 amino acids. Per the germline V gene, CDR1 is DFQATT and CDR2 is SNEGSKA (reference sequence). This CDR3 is CSAGDRDLYGYTF. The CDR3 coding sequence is TGCAGTGCGGGGGACAGGGACCTCTATGGCTACACCTTC.

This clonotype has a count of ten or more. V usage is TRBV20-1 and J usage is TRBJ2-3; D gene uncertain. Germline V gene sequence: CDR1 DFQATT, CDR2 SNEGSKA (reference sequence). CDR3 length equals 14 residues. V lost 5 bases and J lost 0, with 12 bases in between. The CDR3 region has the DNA TGCAGTGCTCATGAACAACACAGCACAGATACGCAGTATTTT. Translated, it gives CSAHEQHSTDTQYF.

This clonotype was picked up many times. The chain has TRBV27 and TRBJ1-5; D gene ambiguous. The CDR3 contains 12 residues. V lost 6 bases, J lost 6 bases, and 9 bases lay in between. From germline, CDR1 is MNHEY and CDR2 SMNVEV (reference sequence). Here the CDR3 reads CASRGVGQPQHF. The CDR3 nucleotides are TGTGCCAGCAGGGGAGTTGGTCAGCCCCAGCATTTT.

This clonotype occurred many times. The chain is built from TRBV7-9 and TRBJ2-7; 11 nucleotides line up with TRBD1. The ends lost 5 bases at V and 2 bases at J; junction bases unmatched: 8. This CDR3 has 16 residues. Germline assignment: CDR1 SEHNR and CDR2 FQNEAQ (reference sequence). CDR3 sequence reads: CASSPLDRGRAYEQYF. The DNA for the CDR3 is TGTGCCAGCAGCCCACTGGACAGGGGGCGCGCCTACGAGCAGTACTTC.

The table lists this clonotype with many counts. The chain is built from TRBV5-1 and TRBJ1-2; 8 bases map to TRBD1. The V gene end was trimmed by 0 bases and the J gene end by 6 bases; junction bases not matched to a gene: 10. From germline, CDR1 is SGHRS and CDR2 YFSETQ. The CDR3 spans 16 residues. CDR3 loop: CASSLVQGAHVDGYTF. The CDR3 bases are TGCGCCAGCAGCTTGGTTCAGGGGGCGCACGTGGATGGCTACACCTTC.

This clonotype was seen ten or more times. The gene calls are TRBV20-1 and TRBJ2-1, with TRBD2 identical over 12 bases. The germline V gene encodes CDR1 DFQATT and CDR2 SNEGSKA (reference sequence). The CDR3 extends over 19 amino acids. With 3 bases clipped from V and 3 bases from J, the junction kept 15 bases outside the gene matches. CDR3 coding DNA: TGCAGTGCTAGGCATGGGCTAGCGGGGGGGCCCGGCAACTACAATGAGCAGTTCTTC. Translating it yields CSARHGLAGGPGNYNEQFF.

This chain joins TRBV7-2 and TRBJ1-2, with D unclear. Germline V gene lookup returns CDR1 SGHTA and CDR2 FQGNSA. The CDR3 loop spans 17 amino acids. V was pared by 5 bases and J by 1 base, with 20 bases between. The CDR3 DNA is TGTGCCAGCAGCGCTAACCCCCTTGCAGTGCTTAACTATGGCTACACCTTC. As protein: CASSANPLAVLNYGYTF.

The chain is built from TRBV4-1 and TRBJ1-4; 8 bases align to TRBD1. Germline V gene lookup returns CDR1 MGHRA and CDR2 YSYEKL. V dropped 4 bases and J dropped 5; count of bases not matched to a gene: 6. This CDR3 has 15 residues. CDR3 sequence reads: CASSRRTGWNEKLFF. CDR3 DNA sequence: TGCGCCAGCAGCCGTCGGACAGGGTGGAATGAAAAACTGTTTTTT.

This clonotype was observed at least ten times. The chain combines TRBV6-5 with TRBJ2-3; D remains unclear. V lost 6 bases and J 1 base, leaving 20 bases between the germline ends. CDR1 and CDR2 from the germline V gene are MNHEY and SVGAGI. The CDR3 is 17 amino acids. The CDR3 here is CASSSSRVVYGTDTQYF. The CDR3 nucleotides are TGTGCCAGCAGCTCCTCCCGGGTCGTATACGGCACAGATACGCAGTATTTT.

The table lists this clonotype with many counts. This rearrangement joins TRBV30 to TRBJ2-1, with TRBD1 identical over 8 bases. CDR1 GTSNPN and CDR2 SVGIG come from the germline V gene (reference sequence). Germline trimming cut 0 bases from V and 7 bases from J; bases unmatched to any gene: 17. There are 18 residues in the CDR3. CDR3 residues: CAWSVSARTGWIRNEQFF. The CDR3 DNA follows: TGTGCCTGGAGTGTATCAGCCAGGACAGGGTGGATTAGGAATGAGCAGTTCTTC.

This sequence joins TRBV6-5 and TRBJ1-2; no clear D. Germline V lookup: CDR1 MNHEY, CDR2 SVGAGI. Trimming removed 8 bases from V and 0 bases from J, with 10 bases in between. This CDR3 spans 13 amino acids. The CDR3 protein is CASGRGTNYGYTF. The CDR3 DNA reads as TGTGCCAGCGGGCGTGGGACTAACTATGGCTACACCTTC.